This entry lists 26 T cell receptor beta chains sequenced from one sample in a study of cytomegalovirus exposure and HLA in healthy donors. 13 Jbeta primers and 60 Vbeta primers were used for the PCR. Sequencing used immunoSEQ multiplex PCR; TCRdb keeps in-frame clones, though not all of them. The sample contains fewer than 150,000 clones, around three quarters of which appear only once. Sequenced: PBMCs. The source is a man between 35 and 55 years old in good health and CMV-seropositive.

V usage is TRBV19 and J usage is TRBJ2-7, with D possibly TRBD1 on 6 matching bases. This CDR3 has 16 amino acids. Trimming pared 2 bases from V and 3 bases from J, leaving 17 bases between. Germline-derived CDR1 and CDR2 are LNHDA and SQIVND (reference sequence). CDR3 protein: CASSILTQGPNYEQYF. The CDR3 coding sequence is TGTGCCAGTAGTATACTGACTCAGGGGCCGAACTACGAGCAGTACTTC.

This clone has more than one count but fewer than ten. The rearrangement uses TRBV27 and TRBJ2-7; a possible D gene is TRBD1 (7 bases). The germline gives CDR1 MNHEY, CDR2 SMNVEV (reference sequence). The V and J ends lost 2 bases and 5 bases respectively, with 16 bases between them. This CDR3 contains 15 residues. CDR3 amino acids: CASSLQGGIPHEQYF. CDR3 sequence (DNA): TGTGCCAGCAGTTTACAGGGGGGAATCCCCCACGAGCAGTACTTC.

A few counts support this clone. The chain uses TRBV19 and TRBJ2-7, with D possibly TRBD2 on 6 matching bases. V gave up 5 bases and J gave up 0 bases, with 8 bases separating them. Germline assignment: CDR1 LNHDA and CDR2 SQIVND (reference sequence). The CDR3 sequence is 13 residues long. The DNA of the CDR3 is TGTGCCAGTAGTTGGAGGGCCTCCTACGAGCAGTACTTC. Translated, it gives CASSWRASYEQYF.

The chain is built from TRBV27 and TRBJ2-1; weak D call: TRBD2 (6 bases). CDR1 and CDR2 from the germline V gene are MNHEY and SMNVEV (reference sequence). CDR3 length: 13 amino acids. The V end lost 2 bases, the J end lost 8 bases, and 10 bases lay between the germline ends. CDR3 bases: TGTGCCAGCAGTTTACGTGGGGACTATGAGCAGTTCTTC. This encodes CASSLRGDYEQFF.

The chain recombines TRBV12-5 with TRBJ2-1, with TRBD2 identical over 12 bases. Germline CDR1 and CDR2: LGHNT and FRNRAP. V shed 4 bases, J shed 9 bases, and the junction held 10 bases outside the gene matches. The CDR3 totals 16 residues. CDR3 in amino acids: CASGSSTSGRGSEQFF. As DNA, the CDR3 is TGTGCTAGTGGTTCTTCGACTAGCGGGAGAGGGAGTGAGCAGTTCTTC.

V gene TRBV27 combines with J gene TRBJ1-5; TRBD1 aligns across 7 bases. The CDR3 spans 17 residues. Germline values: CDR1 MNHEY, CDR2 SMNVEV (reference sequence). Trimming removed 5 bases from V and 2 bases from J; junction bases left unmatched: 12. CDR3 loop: CASSPLSTGNRNQPQHF. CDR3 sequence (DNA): TGTGCCAGCAGTCCTTTATCGACAGGGAATCGCAATCAGCCCCAGCATTTT.

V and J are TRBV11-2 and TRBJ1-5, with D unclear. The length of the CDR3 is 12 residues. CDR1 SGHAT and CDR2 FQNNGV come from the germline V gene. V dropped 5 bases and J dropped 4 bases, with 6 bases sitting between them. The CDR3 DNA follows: TGTGCCAGCAGCCATTTGAATCAGCCCCAGCATTTT. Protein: CASSHLNQPQHF.

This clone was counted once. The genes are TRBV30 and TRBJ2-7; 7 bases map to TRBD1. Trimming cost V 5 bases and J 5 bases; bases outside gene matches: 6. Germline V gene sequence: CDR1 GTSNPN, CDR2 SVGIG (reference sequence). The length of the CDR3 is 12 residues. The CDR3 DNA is TGTGCCTGGGGATTGACAGGGAACGAGCAGTACTTC. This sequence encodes CAWGLTGNEQYF.

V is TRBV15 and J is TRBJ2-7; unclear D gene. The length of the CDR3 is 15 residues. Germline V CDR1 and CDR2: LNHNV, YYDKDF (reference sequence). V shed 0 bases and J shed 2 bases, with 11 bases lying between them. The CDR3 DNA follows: TGTGCCACCAGCAGAGAATATGGCGGCACCTACGAGCAGTACTTC. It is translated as CATSREYGGTYEQYF. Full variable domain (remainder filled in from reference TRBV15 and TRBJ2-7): DAMVIQNPRYQVTQFGKPVTLSCSQTLNHNVMYWYQQKSSQAPKLLFHYYDKDFNNEADTPDNFQSRRPNTSFCFLDIRSPGLGDTAMYLCATSREYGGTYEQYFGPGTRLTVT.

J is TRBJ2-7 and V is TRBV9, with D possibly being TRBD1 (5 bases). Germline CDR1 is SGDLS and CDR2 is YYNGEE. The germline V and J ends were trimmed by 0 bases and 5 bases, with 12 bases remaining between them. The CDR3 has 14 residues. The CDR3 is CASSVVDMTNEQYF. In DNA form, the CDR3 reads TGTGCCAGCAGCGTAGTGGACATGACCAACGAGCAGTACTTC.

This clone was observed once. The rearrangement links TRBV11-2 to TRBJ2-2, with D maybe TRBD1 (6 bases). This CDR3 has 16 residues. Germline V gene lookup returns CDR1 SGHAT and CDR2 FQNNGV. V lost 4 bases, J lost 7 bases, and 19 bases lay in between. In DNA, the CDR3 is TGTGCCAGCAGCTCAGACCGTAAACAGGGTTTCGGGGAGCTGTTTTTT. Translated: CASSSDRKQGFGELFF.

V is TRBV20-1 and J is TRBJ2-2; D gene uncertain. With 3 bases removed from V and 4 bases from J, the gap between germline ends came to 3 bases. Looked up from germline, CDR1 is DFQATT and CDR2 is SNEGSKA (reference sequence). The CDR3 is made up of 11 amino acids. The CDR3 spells CSASGTGELFF. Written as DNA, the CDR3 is TGCAGTGCTAGCGGCACCGGGGAGCTGTTTTTT.

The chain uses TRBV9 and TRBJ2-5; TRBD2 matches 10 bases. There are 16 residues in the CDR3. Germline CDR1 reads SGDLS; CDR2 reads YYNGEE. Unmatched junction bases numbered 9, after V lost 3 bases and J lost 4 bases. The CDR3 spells CASSASGRAGGETQYF. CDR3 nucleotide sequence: TGTGCCAGCAGCGCCAGCGGGAGGGCCGGGGGAGAGACCCAGTACTTC.

CDR3 nucleotides: TGTGCCAGCAGCCCCCTCAGGGCGTCGGGCTACACCTTC. This encodes CASSPLRASGYTF. The genes are TRBV9 and TRBJ1-2, with D possibly matching TRBD1 (5 bases). This CDR3 is built from 13 residues. Germline V lookup: CDR1 SGDLS, CDR2 YYNGEE. V was cut by 4 bases and J by 8 bases, with 15 bases left in between. Full variable domain (missing parts from reference TRBV9 and TRBJ1-2): DSGVTQTPKHLITATGQRVTLRCSPRSGDLSVYWYQQSLDQGLQFLIQYYNGEERAKGNILERFSAQQFPDLHSELNLSSLELGDSALYFCASSPLRASGYTFGSGTRLTVV.

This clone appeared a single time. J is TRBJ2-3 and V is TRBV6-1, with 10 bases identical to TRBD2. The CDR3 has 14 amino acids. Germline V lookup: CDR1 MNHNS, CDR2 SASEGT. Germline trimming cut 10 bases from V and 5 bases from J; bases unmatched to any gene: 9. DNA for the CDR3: TGTGCCACATCCCCTAGCGGGAGTCAAGATACGCAGTATTTT. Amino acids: CATSPSGSQDTQYF.

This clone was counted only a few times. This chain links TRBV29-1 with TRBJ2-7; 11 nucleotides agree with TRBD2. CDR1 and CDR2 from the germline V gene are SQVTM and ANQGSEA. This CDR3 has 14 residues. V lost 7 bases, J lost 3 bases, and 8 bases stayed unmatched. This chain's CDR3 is CSAHTSGSHYEQYF. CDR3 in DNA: TGCAGCGCCCATACTAGCGGGAGTCACTACGAGCAGTACTTC.

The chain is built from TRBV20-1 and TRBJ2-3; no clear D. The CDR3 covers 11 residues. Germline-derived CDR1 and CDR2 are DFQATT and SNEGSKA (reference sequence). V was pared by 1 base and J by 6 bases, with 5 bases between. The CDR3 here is CSARVRDTQYF. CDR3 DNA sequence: TGCAGTGCTAGAGTCAGGGATACGCAGTATTTT.

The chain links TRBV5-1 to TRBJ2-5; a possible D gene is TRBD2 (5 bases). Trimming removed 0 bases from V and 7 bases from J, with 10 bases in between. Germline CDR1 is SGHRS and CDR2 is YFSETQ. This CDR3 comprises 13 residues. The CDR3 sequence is CASSLGGDVTQYF. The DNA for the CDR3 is TGCGCCAGCAGCTTGGGGGGAGATGTGACCCAGTACTTC.

CDR3 sequence reads: CASSPIGQNYGYTF. CDR3 nucleotide sequence: TGTGCCAGCAGCCCCATAGGACAGAACTATGGCTACACCTTC. The gene calls are TRBV6-5 and TRBJ1-2, with D perhaps TRBD1 (6 bases). Germline V gives CDR1 MNHEY, CDR2 SVGAGI. Trimming stripped 6 bases from V and 2 bases from J, with 13 bases between. This CDR3 region has 14 residues.

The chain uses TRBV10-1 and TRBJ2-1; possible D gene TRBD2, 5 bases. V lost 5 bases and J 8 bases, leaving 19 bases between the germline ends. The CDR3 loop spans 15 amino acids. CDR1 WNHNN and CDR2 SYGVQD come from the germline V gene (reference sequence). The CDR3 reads CASSLQRPTQDEQFF. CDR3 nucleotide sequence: TGCGCCAGCAGTTTACAGCGGCCCACTCAGGATGAGCAGTTCTTC.

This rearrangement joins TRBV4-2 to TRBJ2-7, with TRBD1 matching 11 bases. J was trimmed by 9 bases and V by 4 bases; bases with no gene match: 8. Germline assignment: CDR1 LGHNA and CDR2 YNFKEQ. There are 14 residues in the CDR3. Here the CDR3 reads CASSPDRGRTGQYF. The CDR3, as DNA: TGTGCCAGCAGCCCGGACAGGGGGCGCACCGGGCAGTACTTC.

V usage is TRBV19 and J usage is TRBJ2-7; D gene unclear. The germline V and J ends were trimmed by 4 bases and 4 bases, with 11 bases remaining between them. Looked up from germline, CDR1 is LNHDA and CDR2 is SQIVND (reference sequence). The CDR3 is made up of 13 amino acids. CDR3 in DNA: TGTGCCAGTAGTACACCTTATCGGTACGAGCAGTACTTC. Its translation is CASSTPYRYEQYF.

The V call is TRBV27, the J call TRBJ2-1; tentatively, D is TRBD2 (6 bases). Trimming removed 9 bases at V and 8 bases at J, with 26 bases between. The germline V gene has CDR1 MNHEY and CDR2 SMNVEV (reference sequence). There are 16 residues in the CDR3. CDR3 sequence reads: CASSTSGLYSADEQFF. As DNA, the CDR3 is TGTGCCAGTAGTACCTCGGGACTCTACTCAGCGGATGAGCAGTTCTTC.

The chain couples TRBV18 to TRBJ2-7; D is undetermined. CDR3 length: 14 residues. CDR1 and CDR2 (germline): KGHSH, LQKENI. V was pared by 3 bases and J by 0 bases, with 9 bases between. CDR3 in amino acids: CASSPDASSYEQYF. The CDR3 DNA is TGTGCCAGCTCACCTGACGCTAGCTCCTACGAGCAGTACTTC.

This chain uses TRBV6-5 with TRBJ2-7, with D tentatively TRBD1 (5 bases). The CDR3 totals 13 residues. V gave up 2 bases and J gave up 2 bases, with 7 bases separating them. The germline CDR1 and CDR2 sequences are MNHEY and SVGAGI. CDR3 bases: TGTGCCAGCAGTTACCGACAGACCTACGAGCAGTACTTC. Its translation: CASSYRQTYEQYF.

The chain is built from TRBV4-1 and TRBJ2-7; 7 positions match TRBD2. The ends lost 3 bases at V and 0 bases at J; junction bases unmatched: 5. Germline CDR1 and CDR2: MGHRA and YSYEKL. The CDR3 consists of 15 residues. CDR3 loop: CASSQGLPFSYEQYF. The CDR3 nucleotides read TGCGCCAGCAGCCAGGGACTACCTTTCTCCTACGAGCAGTACTTC.